The present T cell receptor (beta chain) was sequenced within a study of tumor-infiltrating lymphocytes in localized non-small cell lung cancer. The overall study: From each patient, both tumor and uninvolved lung, non-adjacent to tumor, were sampled. Study observations and caveats: Tumor T-cell fraction from TCR sequencing was not associated with recurrence-free survival (p = 0.61). Available tissue quantity limited TCR sequencing to a patient subset.

Assay used: immunoSEQ multiplex PCR; TCRdb lists only in-frame clones, some missing. This table holds some 1,400 clones, around 84% found once. Deletions cut 6 bases from V and 2 bases from J, with 16 bases between. The germline V gene has CDR1 SNHLY and CDR2 FYNNEI. The CDR3 totals 15 residues. Notes on this clone: The antigen remains undetermined.

V usage is TRBV2 and J usage is TRBJ2-5; D remains ambiguous. The sequence came from a human donor with non-small cell lung cancer. Sequencing was carried out using lung tumor tissue. The CDR3 is CASSPNLDRQETQYF. In DNA form, the CDR3 reads TGTGCCAGCAGCCCGAATCTAGATAGACAAGAGACCCAGTACTTC.